These T cell receptor beta chains were read from a single sample in a study of blood T cell repertoires in COVID-19. Sequencing used immunoSEQ multiplex PCR; TCRdb keeps in-frame clones, though not all of them. The sample includes tens of thousands of clones, approximately 85% of them seen just once. The sample comprised peripheral blood. These TCRs come from a man aged 65-85 years with acute or convalescent COVID-19. The CDR3 runs from the conserved cysteine through the conserved F or W. D genes are given only for firm matches. Some rows mark clone size as missing; the rest say once, few, many or name a class of expanded clone.

J | D | V | size | DNA | CDR3
TRBJ2-1 | . | TRBV7-6 | . | TGTGCCAGCAGCCAACAGGGCGCAATATACAATGAGCAGTTCTTC | CASSQQGAIYNEQFF
TRBJ2-1 | . | TRBV29-1 | . | TGCAGCGTTGGGACTGTTTACAATGAGCAGTTCTTC | CSVGTVYNEQFF
TRBJ1-5 | . | TRBV2 | once | TGTGCCAGCAGTGCAGATAGCAATCAGCCCCAGCATTTT | CASSADSNQPQHF
TRBJ2-4 | . | TRBV28 | . | TGTGCCAGCAGTTTGGGGTTAGGCCCCGGGATCAAAAACATTCAGTACTTC | CASSLGLGPGIKNIQYF
TRBJ1-2 | TRBD1 | TRBV4-1 | . | TGCGCCAGCAGCCAGGGGACTACAGGGGGCAAGCCCGCTACTATGAGGTACACCTTC | CASSQGTTGGKPATMRYTF
TRBJ1-2 | TRBD1 | TRBV29-1 | . | TGCAGCGGAGTCGGGACAGGGTCCGGTGGCTACACCTTC | CSGVGTGSGGYTF
TRBJ1-1 | . | TRBV12-5 | . | TGTGCTAGTGGTTTGGAATACGGGGTGTCTGAAGCTTTCTTT | CASGLEYGVSEAFF
TRBJ1-4 | TRBD1 | TRBV30 | once | TGTGCCTGGAGTGTACGACTCGGGACAGGGGTTGCAAAACTGTTTTTT | CAWSVRLGTGVAKLFF
TRBJ2-1 | TRBD2 | TRBV19 | . | TGTGCCAGTAGTGTATCGGGACTAGCGGGAGGGGGTGAGCAGTTCTTC | CASSVSGLAGGGEQFF
TRBJ1-5 | . | TRBV19 | . | TGTGCCAGTCAGCAGGGATATAGCAATCAGCCCCAGCATTTT | CASQQGYSNQPQHF
TRBJ1-5 | TRBD1 | TRBV28 | few | TGTGCCAGCAGTTCTCCCGTTGGACAGGGGCATCAGCCCCAGCATTTT | CASSSPVGQGHQPQHF
TRBJ2-5 | TRBD2 | TRBV27 | . | TGTGCCAGCAGTTTCAGCGGGGGGGCCGTGGAGACCCAGTACTTC | CASSFSGGAVETQYF
TRBJ2-7 | TRBD1 | TRBV10-3 | . | TGTGCCACCCGGGACAGGTACTACGAGCAGTACTTC | CATRDRYYEQYF
TRBJ2-3 | TRBD2 | TRBV13 | . | TGTGCCAGCAGCTTAGGGGGTATGCGGGAGGGCCCCCCAGATACGCAGTATTTT | CASSLGGMREGPPDTQYF
TRBJ1-1 | TRBD1 | TRBV7-6 | . | TGTGCCAGCAGCCTGGGGGACAGGAACATGAACACTGAAGCTTTCTTT | CASSLGDRNMNTEAFF
TRBJ1-2 | . | TRBV19 | . | TGTGCCATCCGAAAGGCGGGGTCGGGCTATGGCTACACCTTC | CAIRKAGSGYGYTF
TRBJ1-5 | TRBD1 | TRBV28 | . | TGTGCCAGCAGTTTAAGGGGGACAGGCCGCAATCAGCCCCAGCATTTT | CASSLRGTGRNQPQHF
TRBJ2-5 | TRBD1 | TRBV28 | . | TGTGCCAGCAGCCCAAGACAGGGCCAAGAGACCCAGTACTTC | CASSPRQGQETQYF
TRBJ2-4 | . | TRBV7-2 | . | TGTGCCAGCAGCCCGGGCTGGGCGGGAAACATTCAGTACTTC | CASSPGWAGNIQYF
TRBJ2-2 | TRBD1 | TRBV11-2 | . | TGTGCCAGCAGCTTCCCCGGGACAGGAAAAAGGACCGGGGAGCTGTTTTTT | CASSFPGTGKRTGELFF
TRBJ2-3 | TRBD1 | TRBV5-1 | . | TGCGCCAGCAGCTTGGAGGACAGGGGGGGCCAGGATACGCAGTATTTT | CASSLEDRGGQDTQYF
TRBJ1-3 | TRBD1 | TRBV19 | . | TGTGCCAGTAGTCGACAGGGGGTTATCTCTGGAAACACCATATATTTT | CASSRQGVISGNTIYF
TRBJ2-7 | TRBD2 | TRBV6-2/TRBV6-3 | once | TGTGCCAGCAGTTACTCGGGACTAGCTTACGAGCAGTACTTC | CASSYSGLAYEQYF
TRBJ1-6 | . | TRBV3-1/TRBV3-2 | . | TGTGCCAGCAGCCAAGATGGGGGGATTTATAATTCACCCCTCCACTTT | CASSQDGGIYNSPLHF
TRBJ2-7 | TRBD2 | TRBV5-4 | . | TGTGCCAGCAGCCGTTTTAGCGGGGAGGACTCCTACGAGCAGTACTTC | CASSRFSGEDSYEQYF
TRBJ2-3 | . | TRBV29-1 | . | TGCAGCGTTGAAGATGGTGAGCTATCTAATACGCAGTATTTT | CSVEDGELSNTQYF
TRBJ2-7 | TRBD1 | TRBV11-2 | . | TGTGCCAGCAGCTCCCGGACAGGCACGCTCTCCTACGAGCAGTACTTC | CASSSRTGTLSYEQYF
TRBJ1-3 | TRBD1 | TRBV6-5 | . | TGTGCCAGCCGAGACAGGGGGCTGGGCAACACCATATATTTT | CASRDRGLGNTIYF
TRBJ1-2 | . | TRBV28 | . | TGTGCCAGCAGTCCTCAACCGGACTATGGCTACACCTTC | CASSPQPDYGYTF
TRBJ2-7 | TRBD1 | TRBV5-5 | . | TGTGCCAGCAGCCTCGACAGGGGACGGGGCGAGCAGTACTTC | CASSLDRGRGEQYF
TRBJ2-2 | . | TRBV5-1 | . | TGCGCCAGCAGCCTACCGAAAACCGGGGAGCTGTTTTTT | CASSLPKTGELFF
TRBJ2-2 | . | TRBV9 | once | TGTGCCAGCAGCGTAACAGTGAACACCGGGGAGCTGTTTTTT | CASSVTVNTGELFF
TRBJ2-1 | TRBD2 | TRBV6-2/TRBV6-3 | . | TGTGCCAGCAGTGCCCAAGGCCGAGCGGGGGATGAGCAGTTCTTC | CASSAQGRAGDEQFF
TRBJ2-7 | . | TRBV18 | . | TGTGCCAGCTCACCCCCCGGTAACCCCATCTACGAGCAGTACTTC | CASSPPGNPIYEQYF
TRBJ2-7 | TRBD1 | TRBV5-4 | . | TGTGCCAGCAGATCCGGACAGGGGACCTCCTACGAGCAGTACTTC | CASRSGQGTSYEQYF
TRBJ2-7 | . | TRBV27 | . | TGTGCCAGCAGTTTATCGTGGGGGGGCCCCTACGAGCAGTACTTC | CASSLSWGGPYEQYF
TRBJ2-5 | TRBD1 | TRBV7-2 | . | TGTGCCAGCAGCCTTGGACAGGGCGGAAAGACCCAGTACTTC | CASSLGQGGKTQYF
TRBJ2-4 | TRBD2 | TRBV11-2 | . | TGTGCCAGCAGCTTAGCGGGAGGGGAGGCCAAAAACATTCAGTACTTC | CASSLAGGEAKNIQYF
TRBJ1-2 | . | TRBV6-6 | . | TGTGCCAGCAGTGACCAACAGGAACTCAACTATGGCTACACCTTC | CASSDQQELNYGYTF
TRBJ1-1 | . | TRBV7-2 | . | TGTGCCAGCAGCTTAGTGGTCCCGGGTAGCACTGAAGCTTTCTTT | CASSLVVPGSTEAFF
TRBJ2-3 | TRBD1 | TRBV10-3 | . | TGTGCCATCAGCTGGACAGGGGGAACAGATACGCAGTATTTT | CAISWTGGTDTQYF
TRBJ1-2 | . | TRBV7-2 | . | TGTGCCAGCAGCTTAGAGCAGGGTATACAGGGATATGGCTACACCTTC | CASSLEQGIQGYGYTF
TRBJ2-7 | TRBD1 | TRBV7-2 | . | TGTGCCAGCAGCCCCTTCCGGCTCACAGGGGGCTCCGACGAGCAGTACTTC | CASSPFRLTGGSDEQYF
TRBJ1-4 | . | TRBV6-5 | . | TGTGCCAGCAGTTCCCGACAGGAGAATGAAAAACTGTTTTTT | CASSSRQENEKLFF
TRBJ2-7 | . | TRBV5-1 | . | TGCGCCAGCCGTTCGGCAGTCGCCTCGGGGGAGCAGTACTTC | CASRSAVASGEQYF
TRBJ1-3 | TRBD1 | TRBV2 | once | TGTGCCATCCCCCTCCCGGGACAGGTAGACACCATATATTTT | CAIPLPGQVDTIYF
TRBJ2-7 | TRBD2 | TRBV18 | . | TGTGCCAGCTCACACGGACTAGACGAGCAGTACTTC | CASSHGLDEQYF
TRBJ2-7 | . | TRBV6-5 | . | TGTGCCAGCAGTTACGCACCGGACAGAGAATACGAGCAGTACTTC | CASSYAPDREYEQYF
TRBJ2-7 | TRBD2 | TRBV6-2/TRBV6-3 | . | TGTGCCAGCAGTTACACCCCCGAGAGGAGCGGGAAGGACGAGCAGTACTTC | CASSYTPERSGKDEQYF
TRBJ2-7 | . | TRBV5-1 | . | TGCGCCAGCAGCTCGTCCTACGAGCAGTACTTC | CASSSSYEQYF
TRBJ2-1 | . | TRBV11-3 | once | TGTGCCAGCAGCCAAAGGAGCCAGGGGATATACAATGAGCAGTTCTTC | CASSQRSQGIYNEQFF